The clone carrying this T cell receptor beta chain occurred a few times. Its antigen is currently unknown. This sample stems from a study of T-cell memory formation after mild COVID-19. At the level of the study: There were largely donor-specific TCR clusters.

The study, taken as a whole, reports: Some clones that responded turned up in pre-infection memory, which suggests that cross-reactive memory joined in.

TCRdb independently ran MiXCR on the 5' RACE reads; one entry per CDR3 protein. Here the sample spans approximately 450,000 distinct CDR3 sequences, about 18% being singletons. The CDR3 runs to 14 residues. Germline lookup yields CDR1 SGHVS and CDR2 FQNEAQ. V lost 11 bases and J lost 4, with 15 bases in between. The receptor comes from an adult woman who had mild COVID-19 (a few samples of this study predate the infection). Cell type and time point are not known. J is TRBJ2-6 and V is TRBV7-8, with D uncertain. Material for sequencing was PBMCs or a T cell subset sorted from them (not recorded which). CDR3 nucleotides: TGTGCCTCCAAAAAACGAACCGGGGCCAACGTCCTGACTTTC. Protein: CASKKRTGANVLTF.